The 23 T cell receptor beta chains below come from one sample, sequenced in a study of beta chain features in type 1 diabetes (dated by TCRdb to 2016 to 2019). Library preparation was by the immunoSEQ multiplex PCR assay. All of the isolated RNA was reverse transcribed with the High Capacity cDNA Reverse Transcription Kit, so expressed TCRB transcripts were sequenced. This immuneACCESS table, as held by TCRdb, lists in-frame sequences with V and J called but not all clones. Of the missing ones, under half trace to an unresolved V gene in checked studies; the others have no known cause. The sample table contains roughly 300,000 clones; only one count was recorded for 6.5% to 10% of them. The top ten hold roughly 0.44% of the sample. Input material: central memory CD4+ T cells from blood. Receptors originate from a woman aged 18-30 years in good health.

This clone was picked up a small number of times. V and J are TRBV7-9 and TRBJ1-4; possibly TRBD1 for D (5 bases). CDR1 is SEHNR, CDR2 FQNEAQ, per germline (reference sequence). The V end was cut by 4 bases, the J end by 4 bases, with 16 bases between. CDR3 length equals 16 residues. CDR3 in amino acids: CASSSGLRGINEKLFF. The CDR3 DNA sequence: TGTGCCAGCAGCTCCGGACTGAGGGGAATTAATGAAAAACTGTTTTTT.

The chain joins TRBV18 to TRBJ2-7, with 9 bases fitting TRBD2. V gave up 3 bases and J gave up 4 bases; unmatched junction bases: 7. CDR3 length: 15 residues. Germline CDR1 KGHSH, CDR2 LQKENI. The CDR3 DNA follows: TGTGCCAGCTCACCCCCAGTTAGCGGGAGTTACGAGCAGTACTTC. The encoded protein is CASSPPVSGSYEQYF.

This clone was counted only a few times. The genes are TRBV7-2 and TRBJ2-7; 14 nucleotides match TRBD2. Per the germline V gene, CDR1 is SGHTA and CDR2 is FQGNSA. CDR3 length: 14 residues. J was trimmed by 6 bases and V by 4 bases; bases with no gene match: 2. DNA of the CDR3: TGTGCCAGCAGCTCGGGACTAGCGGGAGCCGAGCAGTACTTC. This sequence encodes CASSSGLAGAEQYF.

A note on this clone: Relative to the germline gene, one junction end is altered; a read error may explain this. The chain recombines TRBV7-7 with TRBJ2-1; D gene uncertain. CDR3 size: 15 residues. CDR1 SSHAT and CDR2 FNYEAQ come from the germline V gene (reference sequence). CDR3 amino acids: CASSPDGRLVNEQFF. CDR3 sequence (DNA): TGTGCTAGCAGCCCGGACGGTCGGTTGGTCAATGAGCAGTTCTTC.

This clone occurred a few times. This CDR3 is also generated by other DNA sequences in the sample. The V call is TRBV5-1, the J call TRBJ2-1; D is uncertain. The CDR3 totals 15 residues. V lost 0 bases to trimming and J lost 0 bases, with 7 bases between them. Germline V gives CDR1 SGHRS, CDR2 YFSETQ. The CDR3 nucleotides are TGCGCCAGCAGCTTGGGGGGTTTCTCCTACAATGAGCAGTTCTTC. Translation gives CASSLGGFSYNEQFF.

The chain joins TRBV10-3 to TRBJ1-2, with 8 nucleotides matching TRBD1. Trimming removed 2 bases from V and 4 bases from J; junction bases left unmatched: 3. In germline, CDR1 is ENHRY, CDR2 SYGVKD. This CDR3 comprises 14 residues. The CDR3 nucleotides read TGTGCCATCAGTGAGGCAGGGGGCCGCTATGGCTACACCTTC. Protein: CAISEAGGRYGYTF.

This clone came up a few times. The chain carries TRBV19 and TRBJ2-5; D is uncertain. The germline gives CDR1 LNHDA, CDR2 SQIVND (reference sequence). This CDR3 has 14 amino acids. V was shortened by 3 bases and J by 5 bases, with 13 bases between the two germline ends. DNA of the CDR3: TGTGCCAGTAGTATCAGTGCCGGGCTGGAGACCCAGTACTTC. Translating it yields CASSISAGLETQYF.

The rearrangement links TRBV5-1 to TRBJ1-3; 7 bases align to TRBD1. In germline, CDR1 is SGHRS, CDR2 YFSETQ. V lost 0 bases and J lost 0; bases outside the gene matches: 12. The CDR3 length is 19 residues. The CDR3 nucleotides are TGCGCCAGCAGCTTGGCTGGGACAGCCGCTCGGAACTCTGGAAACACCATATATTTT. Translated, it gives CASSLAGTAARNSGNTIYF.

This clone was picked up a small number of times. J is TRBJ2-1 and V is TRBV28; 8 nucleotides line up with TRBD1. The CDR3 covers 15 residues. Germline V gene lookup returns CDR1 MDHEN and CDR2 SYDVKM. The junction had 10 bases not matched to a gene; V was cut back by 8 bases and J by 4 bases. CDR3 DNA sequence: TGTGCCAGCCCTACTTCGGGGACAGGTTACAATGAGCAGTTCTTC. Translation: CASPTSGTGYNEQFF. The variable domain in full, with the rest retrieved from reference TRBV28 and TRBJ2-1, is DVKVTQSSRYLVKRTGEKVFLECVQDMDHENMFWYRQDPGLGLRLIYFSYDVKMKEKGDIPEGYSVSREKKERFSLILESASTNQTSMYLCASPTSGTGYNEQFFGPGTRLTVL.

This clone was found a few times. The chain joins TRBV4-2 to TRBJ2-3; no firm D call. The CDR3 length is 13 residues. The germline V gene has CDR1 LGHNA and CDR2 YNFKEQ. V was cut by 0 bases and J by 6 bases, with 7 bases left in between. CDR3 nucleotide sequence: TGTGCCAGCAGCCAAGAGGGGTGGGATACGCAGTATTTT. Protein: CASSQEGWDTQYF.

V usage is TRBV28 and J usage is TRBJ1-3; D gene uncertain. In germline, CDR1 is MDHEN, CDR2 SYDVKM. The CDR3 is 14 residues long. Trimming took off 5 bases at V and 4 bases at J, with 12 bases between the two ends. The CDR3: CASSAPRGGNTIYF. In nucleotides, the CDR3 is TGTGCCAGCAGTGCTCCGCGGGGAGGAAACACCATATATTTT.

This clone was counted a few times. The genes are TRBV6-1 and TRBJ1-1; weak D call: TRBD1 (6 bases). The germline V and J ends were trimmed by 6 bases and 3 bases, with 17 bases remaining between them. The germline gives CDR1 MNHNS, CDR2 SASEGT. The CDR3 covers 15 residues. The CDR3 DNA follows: TGTGCCAGCAGCAGAGACAGGAGAACCTACACTGAAGCTTTCTTT. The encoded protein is CASSRDRRTYTEAFF.

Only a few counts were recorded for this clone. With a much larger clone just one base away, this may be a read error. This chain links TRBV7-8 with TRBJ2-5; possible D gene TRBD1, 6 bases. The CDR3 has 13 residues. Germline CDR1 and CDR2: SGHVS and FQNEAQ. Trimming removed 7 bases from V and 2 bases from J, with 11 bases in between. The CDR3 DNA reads TGTGCCAGCACCCCGGACAGACAAGAGACCCAGTACTTC. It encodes CASTPDRQETQYF.

In DNA form, the CDR3 reads TGTGCCAGCAGCAAACAGGGCTACGGGAGAGCAATCTACGAGCAGTACTTC. This codes for CASSKQGYGRAIYEQYF. The chain recombines TRBV28 with TRBJ2-7; D possibly uses TRBD1 or TRBD2 (6 bases each). This CDR3 region has 17 residues. Trimming shortened V by 6 bases and J by 3 bases, and 24 bases separated the two germline ends. CDR1 is MDHEN, CDR2 SYDVKM, per germline.

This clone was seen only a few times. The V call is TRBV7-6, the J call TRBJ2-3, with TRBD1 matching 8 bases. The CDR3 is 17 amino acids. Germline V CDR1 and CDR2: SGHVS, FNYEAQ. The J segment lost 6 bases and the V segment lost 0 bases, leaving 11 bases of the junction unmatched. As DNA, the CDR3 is TGTGCCAGCAGCTTAGCCCCCGCGGGACAGGTCACGGATACGCAGTATTTT. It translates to CASSLAPAGQVTDTQYF.

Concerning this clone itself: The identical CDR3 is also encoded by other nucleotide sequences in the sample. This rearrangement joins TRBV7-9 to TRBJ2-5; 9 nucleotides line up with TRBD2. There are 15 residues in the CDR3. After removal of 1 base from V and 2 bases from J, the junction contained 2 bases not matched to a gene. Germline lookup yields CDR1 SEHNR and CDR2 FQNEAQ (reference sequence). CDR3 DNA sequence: TGTGCCAGCAGCTTAGTGCTAGCGGGACAAGAGACCCAGTACTTC. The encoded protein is CASSLVLAGQETQYF.

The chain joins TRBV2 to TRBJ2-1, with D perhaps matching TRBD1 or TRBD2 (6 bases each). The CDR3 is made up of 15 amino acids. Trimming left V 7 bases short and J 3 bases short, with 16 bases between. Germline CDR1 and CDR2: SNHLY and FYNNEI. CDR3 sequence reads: CASKSEGHVYNEQFF. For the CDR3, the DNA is TGTGCCAGCAAATCGGAGGGACACGTCTACAATGAGCAGTTCTTC.

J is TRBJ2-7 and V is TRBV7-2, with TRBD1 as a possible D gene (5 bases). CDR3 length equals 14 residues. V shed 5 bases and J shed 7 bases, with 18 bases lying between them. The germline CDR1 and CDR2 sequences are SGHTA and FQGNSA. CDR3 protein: CASSPRPGKFEQYF. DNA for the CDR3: TGTGCCAGCAGCCCGAGGCCAGGGAAATTTGAGCAGTACTTC.

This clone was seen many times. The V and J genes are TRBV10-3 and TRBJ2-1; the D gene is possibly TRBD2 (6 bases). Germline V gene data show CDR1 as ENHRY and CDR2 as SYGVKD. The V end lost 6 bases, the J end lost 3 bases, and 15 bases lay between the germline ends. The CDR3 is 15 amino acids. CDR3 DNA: TGTGCCATCAGGCTGGGACTTGAAAACTACAATGAGCAGTTCTTC. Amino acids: CAIRLGLENYNEQFF.

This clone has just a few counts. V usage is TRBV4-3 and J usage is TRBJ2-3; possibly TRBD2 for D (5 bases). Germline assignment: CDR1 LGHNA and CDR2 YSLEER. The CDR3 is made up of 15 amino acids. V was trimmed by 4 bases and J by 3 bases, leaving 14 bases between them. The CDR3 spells CASSRGGLRTDTQYF. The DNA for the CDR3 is TGCGCCAGCAGCCGAGGCGGGCTTCGGACAGATACGCAGTATTTT.

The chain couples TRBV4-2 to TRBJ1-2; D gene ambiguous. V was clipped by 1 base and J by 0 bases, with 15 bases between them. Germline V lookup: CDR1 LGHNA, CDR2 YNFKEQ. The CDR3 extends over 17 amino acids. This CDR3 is CASSQVVSVSANYGYTF. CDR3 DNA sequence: TGTGCCAGCAGCCAAGTCGTCTCGGTATCCGCTAACTATGGCTACACCTTC.

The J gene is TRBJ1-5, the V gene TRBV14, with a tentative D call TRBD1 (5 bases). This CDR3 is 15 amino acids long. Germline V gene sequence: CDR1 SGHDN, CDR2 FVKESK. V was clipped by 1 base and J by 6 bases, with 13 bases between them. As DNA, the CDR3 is TGTGCCAGCAGCCAAGTTTTAGGGGCCGGTCAGCCCCAGCATTTT. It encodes CASSQVLGAGQPQHF.

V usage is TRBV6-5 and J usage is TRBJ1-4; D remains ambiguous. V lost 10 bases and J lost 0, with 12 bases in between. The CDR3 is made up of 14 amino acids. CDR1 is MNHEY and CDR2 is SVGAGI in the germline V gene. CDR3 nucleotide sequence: TGTGCCACCTCCCCCGGGACAACTAATGAAAAACTGTTTTTT. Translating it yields CATSPGTTNEKLFF.